This TCR beta chain was observed in a study of naive and memory T cell subsets. An equimolar mix of two oligonucleotides served as the beta constant-region primer for TRBC1 and TRBC2. TCRdb recomputed calls from the UMI-ligation and nested PCR reads with MiXCR, one row per CDR3 protein. The sample shows 77,000 or so distinct CDR3 sequences, roughly 14% of them seen only once. The sample comprised central memory CD4+ T cells from blood. The origin of this receptor is a human donor in good health.

The CDR3 spells CASSKVDFQETQYF. The CDR3 coding sequence is TGTGCCAGCAGCAAAGTGGATTTTCAAGAGACCCAGTACTTC. The V call is TRBV21-1, the J call TRBJ2-5. TRBV21-1 is given as a pseudogene. This CDR3 comprises 14 residues.